The 26 T cell receptor beta chains given below trace back to one sample, sequenced in a study of blood T cell repertoires in COVID-19. Repertoires were generated with immunoSEQ multiplex PCR, while TCRdb's copy carries only in-frame clones and drops some. The sample shows approximately 36,000 clones, roughly 80% of them seen only once. Specimen: peripheral blood. These TCRs come from a man between 60 and 75 years old with COVID-19, enrolled during active disease.

The chain is built from TRBV7-2 and TRBJ2-7; 9 bases line up with TRBD1. CDR3 length equals 16 residues. Germline CDR1 reads SGHTA; CDR2 reads FQGNSA. V lost 3 bases to trimming and J lost 2 bases; unmatched junction nucleotides: 8. The CDR3 coding sequence is TGTGCCAGCAGCTTGATGAAGACAGGGGGGACCTACGAGCAGTACTTC. It codes for CASSLMKTGGTYEQYF.

This clone was seen once. The chain employs TRBV4-2 and TRBJ2-3, with 8 bases lining up with TRBD1. V gave up 1 base and J gave up 0 bases; unmatched junction bases: 3. CDR3 size: 16 residues. Germline V gene data show CDR1 as LGHNA and CDR2 as YNFKEQ. The CDR3 nucleotides read TGTGCCAGCAGCCAAGTGGGACAGGTGAGCACAGATACGCAGTATTTT. It codes for CASSQVGQVSTDTQYF.

The CDR3 DNA is TGTGCCAGCAGTTCGGACACCAAGTTCGTCTCTGGGGCCAACGTCCTGACTTTC. It is translated as CASSSDTKFVSGANVLTF. The chain recombines TRBV27 with TRBJ2-6, with D possibly TRBD1 on 5 matching bases. The CDR3 totals 18 residues. Germline V lookup: CDR1 MNHEY, CDR2 SMNVEV (reference sequence). V dropped 4 bases and J dropped 0 bases, with 16 bases sitting between them.

This rearrangement joins TRBV30 to TRBJ1-4; TRBD1 agrees at 7 bases. Germline trimming cut 5 bases from V and 5 bases from J; bases unmatched to any gene: 5. This CDR3 comprises 13 residues. Germline V gene lookup returns CDR1 GTSNPN and CDR2 SVGIG (reference sequence). The CDR3 sequence is CAWLQGNNEKLFF. The DNA of the CDR3 is TGTGCCTGGTTACAGGGGAACAATGAAAAACTGTTTTTT.

This clone was seen only a few times. This sequence joins TRBV6-5 and TRBJ1-1; D is perhaps TRBD1 (6 bases). CDR1 is MNHEY, CDR2 SVGAGI, per germline. This CDR3 region has 14 residues. Trimming took off 0 bases at V and 4 bases at J, with 9 bases between the two ends. CDR3 sequence: CASSYSRGSTEAFF. CDR3 nucleotides: TGTGCCAGCAGTTACTCAAGGGGGAGCACTGAAGCTTTCTTT.

The chain recombines TRBV4-3 with TRBJ1-4; maybe TRBD1 (5 bases). The V end was cut by 1 base, the J end by 4 bases, with 13 bases between. Germline loops: CDR1 LGHNA, CDR2 YSLEER. The CDR3 runs 16 residues. The CDR3 DNA reads TGCGCCAGCAGCCAAGCTGCCTGGGGCCTTAATGAAAAACTGTTTTTT. It specifies CASSQAAWGLNEKLFF.

This chain joins TRBV12-3 or TRBV12-4 and TRBJ1-1; D gene unclear. CDR3 length: 12 amino acids. Between the trimmed V and J ends, which lost 7 bases and 5 bases, there was a span of 11 bases. In DNA form, the CDR3 reads TGTGCCAGCACCGTCGGGTGGACTGAAGCTTTCTTT. It encodes CASTVGWTEAFF.

This CDR3 is CASSTGQQDTGANVLTF. The CDR3, as DNA: TGTGCCAGCAGTACCGGACAGCAAGACACTGGGGCCAACGTCCTGACTTTC. The rearrangement links TRBV27 to TRBJ2-6, with D possibly TRBD1 on 6 matching bases. The CDR3 has 17 amino acids. CDR1 and CDR2 from the germline V gene are MNHEY and SMNVEV (reference sequence). V dropped 5 bases and J dropped 2 bases, with 16 bases sitting between them.

The rearrangement joins TRBV30 to TRBJ2-7; D may be TRBD1 (6 bases). CDR1 is GTSNPN, CDR2 SVGIG, per germline (reference sequence). V dropped 1 base and J dropped 2 bases, with 9 bases sitting between them. This CDR3 contains 13 residues. CDR3 loop: CAWSAGVPYEQYF. The CDR3 DNA reads as TGTGCCTGGAGTGCAGGGGTGCCCTACGAGCAGTACTTC.

J is TRBJ1-1 and V is TRBV7-9; 9 nucleotides align to TRBD1. This CDR3 is 14 amino acids long. Looked up from germline, CDR1 is SEHNR and CDR2 is FQNEAQ (reference sequence). J gave up 5 bases and V 7 bases, and 8 bases lay outside the gene matches. As DNA, the CDR3 is TGTGCCAGCACCATGGGACAGGGACAGACTGAAGCTTTCTTT. This sequence encodes CASTMGQGQTEAFF.

This sequence joins TRBV2 and TRBJ1-5; 9 positions agree with TRBD1. Germline loops: CDR1 SNHLY, CDR2 FYNNEI. Germline trimming cut 6 bases from V and 9 bases from J; bases unmatched to any gene: 9. This CDR3 comprises 14 residues. Here the CDR3 reads CASSGQGSRRPQHF. The CDR3 region has the DNA TGTGCCAGCAGCGGACAGGGGTCGAGGCGGCCCCAGCATTTT. Supplemented by reference TRBV2 and TRBJ1-5, the full variable domain reads EPEVTQTPSHQVTQMGQEVILRCVPISNHLYFYWYRQILGQKVEFLVSFYNNEISEKSEIFDDQFSVERPDGSNFTLKIRSTKLEDSAMYFCASSGQGSRRPQHFGDGTRLSIL.

The CDR3 loop reads CASSHGYPSGISTDTQYF. The CDR3 coding sequence is TGTGCCAGCAGCCACGGATATCCTAGCGGTATAAGCACAGATACGCAGTATTTT. This chain links TRBV7-2 with TRBJ2-3; TRBD2 matches 7 bases. The CDR3 spans 18 residues. Germline lookup yields CDR1 SGHTA and CDR2 FQGNSA. V trimming: 5 bases; J trimming: 0 bases; junction bases outside the gene matches: 14.

The rearrangement links TRBV27 to TRBJ1-6, with D tentatively TRBD1 (5 bases). Trimming shortened V by 6 bases and J by 6 bases, and 15 bases separated the two germline ends. This CDR3 has 15 amino acids. Germline assignment: CDR1 MNHEY and CDR2 SMNVEV (reference sequence). CDR3 bases: TGTGCCAGCAGCCCCCGACAGAGCCCTAATTCACCCCTCCACTTT. Translation: CASSPRQSPNSPLHF.

V usage is TRBV19 and J usage is TRBJ2-7; a weak D match, TRBD1 (6 bases). Trimming cost V 5 bases and J 4 bases, with 12 bases left between them. The CDR3 has 13 amino acids. Looked up from germline, CDR1 is LNHDA and CDR2 is SQIVND (reference sequence). The CDR3 is CASSYSQGYEQYF. CDR3 nucleotides: TGTGCCAGTAGTTACAGCCAGGGGTACGAGCAGTACTTC.

The chain combines TRBV5-1 with TRBJ2-3; possible D gene TRBD2, 5 bases. Deletions cut 4 bases from V and 4 bases from J, with 16 bases between. CDR1 SGHRS and CDR2 YFSETQ come from the germline V gene. The CDR3 contains 15 residues. The chain's CDR3 is CASSKAREGPDTQYF. Written as DNA, the CDR3 is TGCGCCAGCAGCAAAGCCCGAGAGGGTCCAGATACGCAGTATTTT.

The chain is built from TRBV28 and TRBJ2-2, with TRBD2 as a possible D gene (5 bases). Looked up from germline, CDR1 is MDHEN and CDR2 is SYDVKM. Trimming cost V 5 bases and J 5 bases, with 9 bases left between them. The CDR3 totals 13 residues. The CDR3 loop is CASSPTGTGELFF. In DNA, the CDR3 is TGTGCCAGCAGTCCCACGGGGACCGGGGAGCTGTTTTTT. Together with reference TRBV28 and TRBJ2-2, the CDR3 gives the full variable domain: DVKVTQSSRYLVKRTGEKVFLECVQDMDHENMFWYRQDPGLGLRLIYFSYDVKMKEKGDIPEGYSVSREKKERFSLILESASTNQTSMYLCASSPTGTGELFFGEGSRLTVL.

This rearrangement joins TRBV19 to TRBJ2-2, with D possibly matching TRBD2 (5 bases). The germline V gene has CDR1 LNHDA and CDR2 SQIVND (reference sequence). CDR3 length: 13 amino acids. The V end was cut by 6 bases, the J end by 4 bases, with 9 bases between. DNA of the CDR3: TGTGCCAGTAGGCTAGCAGGCACCGGGGAGCTGTTTTTT. As protein: CASRLAGTGELFF.

This chain connects TRBV11-2 to TRBJ1-3; tentative D call: TRBD1 (6 bases). The germline V gene has CDR1 SGHAT and CDR2 FQNNGV. The V and J ends lost 2 bases and 0 bases respectively, with 8 bases between them. The CDR3 runs 15 residues. The CDR3 loop reads CASSLQGSSGNTIYF. The CDR3 nucleotides are TGTGCCAGCAGCTTACAGGGGAGCTCTGGAAACACCATATATTTT. Combining the CDR3 with reference TRBV11-2 and TRBJ1-3 gives the whole variable domain EAGVAQSPRYKIIEKRQSVAFWCNPISGHATLYWYQQILGQGPKLLIQFQNNGVVDDSQLPKDRFSAERLKGVDSTLKIQPAKLEDSAVYLCASSLQGSSGNTIYFGEGSWLTVV.

The rearrangement joins TRBV6-2 or TRBV6-3 to TRBJ2-3; tentative D call: TRBD1 (6 bases). The length of the CDR3 is 15 residues. Trimming took 5 bases from V and 2 from J, leaving 14 bases between them. CDR1 is MNHEY, CDR2 SVGEGT, per germline. As DNA, the CDR3 is TGTGCCAGCAGTCGCCGACAGGACCACACAGATACGCAGTATTTT. It specifies CASSRRQDHTDTQYF.

The chain employs TRBV5-1 and TRBJ1-1, with D tentatively TRBD1 (5 bases). Germline V gene data show CDR1 as SGHRS and CDR2 as YFSETQ. V gave up 4 bases and J gave up 5 bases, with 9 bases separating them. The CDR3 consists of 12 residues. The CDR3, as DNA: TGCGCCAGCAGCCGGGGGGGAACTGAAGCTTTCTTT. Residues: CASSRGGTEAFF.

The V and J genes are TRBV10-3 and TRBJ1-5; 8 bases are a match to TRBD1. CDR1 is ENHRY and CDR2 is SYGVKD in the germline V gene. J lost 4 bases, V lost 4 bases, and 6 bases had no gene match. This CDR3 region has 15 residues. The CDR3 loop reads CAISVGQGGNQPQHF. CDR3 nucleotide sequence: TGTGCCATCAGTGTAGGACAGGGTGGGAATCAGCCCCAGCATTTT.

J is TRBJ1-6 and V is TRBV27; TRBD1 aligns across 10 bases. The CDR3 extends over 14 amino acids. Germline loops: CDR1 MNHEY, CDR2 SMNVEV (reference sequence). V was pared by 10 bases and J by 7 bases, with 7 bases of the junction left unmatched. Here the CDR3 reads CATSWGQGNSPLHF. The CDR3 region has the DNA TGTGCCACCTCCTGGGGACAGGGGAATTCACCCCTCCACTTT.

The chain carries TRBV27 and TRBJ2-2; 9 bases map to TRBD2. Per germline, CDR1 MNHEY and CDR2 SMNVEV (reference sequence). V was pared by 3 bases and J by 4 bases, with 3 bases of the junction left unmatched. The CDR3 is made up of 15 amino acids. The CDR3 sequence is CASSFVLAGTGELFF. CDR3 sequence (DNA): TGTGCCAGCAGTTTCGTACTAGCGGGCACCGGGGAGCTGTTTTTT.

The rearrangement links TRBV27 to TRBJ2-1; D may be TRBD2 (5 bases). This CDR3 contains 14 residues. In germline, CDR1 is MNHEY, CDR2 SMNVEV (reference sequence). V was trimmed by 5 bases and J by 4 bases, leaving 12 bases between them. The CDR3, as DNA: TGTGCCAGCAGTCGGGGAGCCCCGTACAATGAGCAGTTCTTC. Translation: CASSRGAPYNEQFF.

The rearrangement joins TRBV6-4 to TRBJ2-2, with 8 bases fitting TRBD1. After removal of 3 bases from V and 6 bases from J, the junction contained 0 bases not matched to a gene. CDR1 and CDR2 (germline): MRHNA, SNTAGT. This CDR3 is 13 amino acids long. The CDR3 nucleotides are TGTGCCAGCAGTGAACAGGGGGCCGGGGAGCTGTTTTTT. Protein: CASSEQGAGELFF.

In this sample, this clone turned up once. The chain uses TRBV10-3 and TRBJ1-1; 7 bases fit TRBD1. With V trimmed by 4 bases and J by 2 bases, 7 bases remained unmatched. There are 15 residues in the CDR3. Germline values: CDR1 ENHRY, CDR2 SYGVKD. This CDR3 reads CAISGGTDLNTEAFF. The CDR3 coding sequence is TGTGCCATCAGTGGGGGGACAGATCTAAACACTGAAGCTTTCTTT.